The TCR beta chain under discussion was sequenced for a study of beta chain features in type 1 diabetes. Sequencing targeted expressed TCRB transcripts, as all isolated RNA had been reverse transcribed. Produced via immunoSEQ multiplex PCR; TCRdb's table is partial and in-frame only. The sample gives some 410,000 clones, about an eighth of which show up once; less than 0.06% is in the top ten. The germline gives CDR1 MNHNS, CDR2 SASEGT. Trimming at V came to 6 bases and at J to 0 bases, leaving 5 bases not matched to a gene. This CDR3 has 15 amino acids. This chain links TRBV6-1 with TRBJ2-3; 8 bases align to TRBD1. The sequence was obtained from a woman aged 18-29 years in good health. Source material: naive CD4+ T cells from blood. CDR3 nucleotide sequence: TGTGCCAGCAGGCGGACAGGGCTGAGCACAGATACGCAGTATTTT. Translating it yields CASRRTGLSTDTQYF.